The clone carrying this T cell receptor (beta chain) appeared a single time. Antigen: not known. Assay used: immunoSEQ multiplex PCR; TCRdb lists only in-frame clones, some missing. The sample has about 26,000 clones, around 82% seen once. Trimming cost V 0 bases and J 5 bases; bases outside gene matches: 6. Germline loops: CDR1 MGHRA, CDR2 YSYEKL. The CDR3 totals 15 residues. The entry originates in a study of vaccination effects on CD4 cells after COVID-19. Viral peptide pool expansion of antigen-specific CD4+ T cells preceded sequencing in the ViraFEST assay. Upon completion of around eleven days in culture, CD4+ T cells were isolated. Documented for the person is a PCR-confirmed SARS-CoV-2 infection occurring between March and December 2020. IL-2 at 10 IU/ml and peptides at approximately 9.5 ug/ml were added to cultured PBMC, approximately 2 million per well.

The receptor was derived from a human donor who had a prior SARS-CoV-2 infection. The chain uses TRBV4-1 and TRBJ2-5; 7 nucleotides agree with TRBD2. Sequenced material: CD4+ T cells from PBMCs cultured with HCoV-NL63 spike peptides, taken before COVID-19 vaccination. The CDR3, as DNA: TGCGCCAGCAGCCAAGATTGGACTAGGGTCGAGACCCAGTACTTC. Amino acid sequence: CASSQDWTRVETQYF.